This T cell receptor (beta chain) was identified during a study of cytomegalovirus exposure and HLA in healthy donors. The CDR3 loop spans 15 amino acids. The germline V gene encodes CDR1 LNHDA and CDR2 SQIVND (reference sequence). Trimming left V 6 bases short and J 2 bases short, with 15 bases between. Both 60 Vbeta primers and 13 Jbeta primers went into the PCR. TCRdb keeps only in-frame clones here, not all; method: immunoSEQ multiplex PCR. Of over 100,000 clones in the sample, approximately 82% were seen once. The chain employs TRBV19 and TRBJ2-3, with D possibly matching TRBD2 (6 bases). The sequence was obtained from a female donor in good health and CMV-seronegative. What was sequenced was PBMCs. The CDR3 loop reads CASRSRASATDTQYF. For the CDR3, the DNA is TGTGCCAGTAGATCGCGGGCTAGCGCCACAGATACGCAGTATTTT.